Shown below are 9 T cell receptor beta chains from a single sample sequenced in a study of shared clonotypes between healthy human individuals. Method: immunoSEQ multiplex PCR; TCRdb's copy keeps in-frame clones and lacks some. The sample yields more than 2 million clones, 85% to 95% seen once. Sequencing was carried out using naive CD4+ T cells sorted from blood. The subset was: CD45RA+ positively selected. The receptor source for this set is a man aged 18 to 30 in good health.

The count of this clone is one. The chain's CDR3 is CASSLDGRMDEQYF. Here the CDR3 DNA reads TGTGCCAGCAGCCTCGACGGCAGAATGGACGAGCAGTACTTC. The V and J genes are TRBV7-9 and TRBJ2-7, with D unclear. V lost 5 bases to trimming and J lost 5 bases, with 16 bases between them. Germline CDR1 is SEHNR and CDR2 is FQNEAQ (reference sequence). CDR3 length: 14 amino acids.

The V and J genes are TRBV5-1 and TRBJ2-1, with 9 bases aligning to TRBD1. The CDR3 has 15 residues. CDR1 and CDR2 from the germline V gene are SGHRS and YFSETQ. V was pared by 2 bases and J by 7 bases, with 7 bases of the junction left unmatched. The CDR3 spells CASSFRDRARNEQFF. The CDR3 coding sequence is TGCGCCAGCAGCTTCCGGGACAGGGCTAGAAATGAGCAGTTCTTC.

The rearrangement uses TRBV28 and TRBJ1-1; TRBD1 matches at 7 bases. From germline, CDR1 is MDHEN and CDR2 SYDVKM. Trimming took 6 bases from V and 0 from J; bases not matched to a gene: 7. This CDR3 has 15 residues. The CDR3 protein is CASSLDRVVNTEAFF. The CDR3, as DNA: TGTGCCAGCAGCCTAGACAGGGTGGTGAACACTGAAGCTTTCTTT.

The rearrangement uses TRBV18 and TRBJ2-7; 8 bases are a match to TRBD2. This CDR3 contains 15 residues. The V gene's germline CDR1 is KGHSH and CDR2 LQKENI. V shed 3 bases, J shed 4 bases, and the junction held 8 bases outside the gene matches. This CDR3 is CASSPDTGGPYEQYF. DNA of the CDR3: TGTGCCAGCTCACCGGACACGGGAGGGCCATACGAGCAGTACTTC.

The V and J genes are TRBV4-1 and TRBJ2-4, with 15 nucleotides matching TRBD2. J was trimmed by 1 base and V by 2 bases; bases with no gene match: 6. CDR3 size: 19 residues. Germline values: CDR1 MGHRA, CDR2 YSYEKL. The CDR3 bases are TGCGCCAGCAGCCAAATGGGACTAGCGGGGGGTCGGGCCAAAAACATTCAGTACTTC. Protein sequence: CASSQMGLAGGRAKNIQYF.

This chain connects TRBV5-1 to TRBJ2-1; D might be TRBD1 or TRBD2, each matching 5 bases. The CDR3 runs to 15 residues. V lost 0 bases and J 6 bases, leaving 13 bases between the germline ends. Germline lookup yields CDR1 SGHRS and CDR2 YFSETQ. The CDR3 region has the DNA TGCGCCAGCAGCTTGGGGGGCCCGGGGCTCAATGAGCAGTTCTTC. Translated: CASSLGGPGLNEQFF.

The chain links TRBV4-3 to TRBJ2-1; either TRBD1 or TRBD2 may supply D (5 bases each). V was trimmed by 0 bases and J by 4 bases, leaving 16 bases between them. The CDR3 runs 17 residues. Germline CDR1 LGHNA, CDR2 YSLEER. The CDR3 region has the DNA TGCGCCAGCAGCCAAGAACTATTCGGGACGGGATACAATGAGCAGTTCTTC. Translation gives CASSQELFGTGYNEQFF.

J is TRBJ1-2 and V is TRBV7-2; possible D gene TRBD1, 5 bases. Trimming removed 5 bases at V and 0 bases at J, with 16 bases between. The CDR3 runs to 16 residues. Per germline, CDR1 SGHTA and CDR2 FQGNSA. CDR3 sequence reads: CASSPRGGETNYGYTF. In DNA, the CDR3 is TGTGCCAGCAGCCCGCGGGGGGGTGAAACTAACTATGGCTACACCTTC.

V usage is TRBV9 and J usage is TRBJ2-7, with D perhaps matching TRBD1 (6 bases). The V gene lost 4 bases and the J gene lost 2 bases, with 13 bases spanning the gap. This CDR3 is 14 amino acids long. Germline values: CDR1 SGDLS, CDR2 YYNGEE. Written as DNA, the CDR3 is TGTGCCAGCAGCCCACGACAGGATGCCTACGAGCAGTACTTC. Its protein is CASSPRQDAYEQYF.